This entry lists 6 T cell receptor beta chains sequenced from one sample in a study of cytomegalovirus exposure and HLA in healthy donors. This PCR relied on a set of 60 Vbeta primers and 13 Jbeta primers. The data were produced by immunoSEQ multiplex PCR, yet TCRdb's version contains in-frame clones alone and is incomplete. In the table there are some 150,000 clones, approximately 82% of which are singletons. Sample: PBMCs. These receptors were taken from a man aged 25-40 years in good health and CMV-seropositive.

The chain links TRBV6-1 to TRBJ1-2; TRBD1 is a possible D gene (6 bases). The CDR3 runs to 13 residues. Trimming pared 6 bases from V and 6 bases from J, leaving 14 bases between. Germline assignment: CDR1 MNHNS and CDR2 SASEGT. CDR3 sequence: CASRRTGGDGYTF. The DNA of the CDR3 is TGTGCCAGCAGACGAACGGGGGGCGATGGCTACACCTTC.

The chain combines TRBV6-1 with TRBJ2-1, with TRBD2 matching over 14 bases. Germline CDR1 is MNHNS and CDR2 is SASEGT. J gave up 8 bases and V 9 bases, and 3 bases lay outside the gene matches. The CDR3 consists of 13 residues. The CDR3 region has the DNA TGTGCCAGAGGGACTAGCGGGAGCGATGAGCAGTTCTTC. Translation gives CARGTSGSDEQFF.

On this clone: This sample includes further DNA sequences coding for the same CDR3. The V call is TRBV5-1, the J call TRBJ2-2, with 11 bases aligning to TRBD2. Germline trimming cut 4 bases from V and 2 bases from J; bases unmatched to any gene: 4. Germline V gene lookup returns CDR1 SGHRS and CDR2 YFSETQ. There are 16 residues in the CDR3. The CDR3 loop is CASSQLAGANTGELFF. In DNA form, the CDR3 reads TGCGCCAGCAGCCAACTAGCGGGGGCCAACACCGGGGAGCTGTTTTTT. The full variable domain, in which reference TRBV5-1 and TRBJ2-2 provide the parts outside the CDR3, is KAGVTQTPRYLIKTRGQQVTLSCSPISGHRSVSWYQQTPGQGLQFLFEYFSETQRNKGNFPGRFSGRQFSNSRSEMNVSTLELGDSALYLCASSQLAGANTGELFFGEGSRLTVL.

This chain connects TRBV5-4 to TRBJ2-7, with D maybe TRBD2 (6 bases). Germline V gene sequence: CDR1 SGHNT, CDR2 YYREEE (reference sequence). CDR3 size: 13 residues. Deletions cut 4 bases from V and 2 bases from J, with 10 bases between. The CDR3 DNA sequence: TGTGCCAGCAGCATGGACTACACCTACGAGCAGTACTTC. This gives the protein CASSMDYTYEQYF. Full variable domain (outside the CDR3, taken from reference TRBV5-4 and TRBJ2-7): ETGVTQSPTHLIKTRGQQVTLRCSSQSGHNTVSWYQQALGQGPQFIFQYYREEENGRGNFPPRFSGLQFPNYSSELNVNALELDDSALYLCASSMDYTYEQYFGPGTRLTVT.

This chain connects TRBV2 to TRBJ1-5; TRBD1 is a possible D gene (6 bases). This CDR3 contains 14 residues. V was trimmed by 8 bases and J by 4 bases, leaving 15 bases between them. Per germline, CDR1 SNHLY and CDR2 FYNNEI. For the CDR3, the DNA is TGTGCCAGCGTATTAACAGGGAATAATCAGCCCCAGCATTTT. Its protein product is CASVLTGNNQPQHF.

The chain couples TRBV7-7 to TRBJ2-3, with 7 bases lining up with TRBD1. The CDR3 extends over 15 amino acids. V lost 5 bases to trimming and J lost 4 bases; unmatched junction nucleotides: 9. CDR1 is SSHAT, CDR2 FNYEAQ, per germline (reference sequence). The CDR3 region has the DNA TGTGCCAGCAGCCCGACAGGGAATGGTGCAGATACGCAGTATTTT. This sequence encodes CASSPTGNGADTQYF.